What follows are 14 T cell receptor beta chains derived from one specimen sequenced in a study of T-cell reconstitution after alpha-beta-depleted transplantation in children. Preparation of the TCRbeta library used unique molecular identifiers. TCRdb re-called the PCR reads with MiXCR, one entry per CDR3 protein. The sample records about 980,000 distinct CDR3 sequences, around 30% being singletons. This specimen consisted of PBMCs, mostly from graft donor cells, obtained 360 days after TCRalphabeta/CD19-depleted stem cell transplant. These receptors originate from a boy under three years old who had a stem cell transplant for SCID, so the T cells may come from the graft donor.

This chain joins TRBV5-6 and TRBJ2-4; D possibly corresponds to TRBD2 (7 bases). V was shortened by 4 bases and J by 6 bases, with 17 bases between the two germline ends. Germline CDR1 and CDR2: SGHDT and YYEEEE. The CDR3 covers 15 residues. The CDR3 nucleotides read TGTGCCAGCAGCCGGGGGGCCGCAGGCGCAAACATTCAGTACTTC. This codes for CASSRGAAGANIQYF. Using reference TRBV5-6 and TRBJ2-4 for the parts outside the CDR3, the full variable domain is DAGVTQSPTHLIKTRGQQVTLRCSPKSGHDTVSWYQQALGQGPQFIFQYYEEEERQRGNFPDRFSGHQFPNYSSELNVNALLLGDSALYLCASSRGAAGANIQYFGAGTRLSVL.

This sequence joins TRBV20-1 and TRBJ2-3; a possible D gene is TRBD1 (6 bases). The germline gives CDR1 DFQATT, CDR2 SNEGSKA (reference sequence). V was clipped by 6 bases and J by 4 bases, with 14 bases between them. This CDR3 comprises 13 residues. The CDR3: CSALWQGPDTQYF. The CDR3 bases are TGCAGTGCGTTGTGGCAGGGGCCAGATACGCAGTATTTT.

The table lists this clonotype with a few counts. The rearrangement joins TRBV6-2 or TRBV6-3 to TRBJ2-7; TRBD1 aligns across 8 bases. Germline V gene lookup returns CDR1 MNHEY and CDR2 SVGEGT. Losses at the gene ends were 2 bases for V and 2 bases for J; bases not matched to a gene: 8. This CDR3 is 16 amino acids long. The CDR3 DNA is TGTGCCAGCAGTTACGTCTTCGGACAGGGAACCTACGAGCAGTACTTC. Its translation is CASSYVFGQGTYEQYF.

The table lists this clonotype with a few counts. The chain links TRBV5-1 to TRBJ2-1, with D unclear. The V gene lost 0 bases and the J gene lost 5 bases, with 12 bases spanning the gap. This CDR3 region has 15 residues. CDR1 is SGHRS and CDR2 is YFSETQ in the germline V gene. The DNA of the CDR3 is TGCGCCAGCAGCTTGGGGCACCGTGGCAACAATGAGCAGTTCTTC. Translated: CASSLGHRGNNEQFF.

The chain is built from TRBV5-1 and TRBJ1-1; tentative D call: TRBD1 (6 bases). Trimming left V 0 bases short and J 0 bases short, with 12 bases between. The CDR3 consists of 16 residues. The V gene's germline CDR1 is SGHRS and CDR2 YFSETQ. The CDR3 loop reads CASSLEAGALNTEAFF. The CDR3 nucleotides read TGCGCCAGCAGCTTGGAGGCAGGGGCTCTGAACACTGAAGCTTTCTTT.

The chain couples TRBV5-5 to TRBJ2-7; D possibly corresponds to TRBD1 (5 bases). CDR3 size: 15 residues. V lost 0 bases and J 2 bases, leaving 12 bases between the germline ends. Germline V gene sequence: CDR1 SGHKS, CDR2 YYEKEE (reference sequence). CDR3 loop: CASSLEPDIPYEQYF. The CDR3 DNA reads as TGTGCCAGCAGCTTGGAACCGGACATTCCCTACGAGCAGTACTTC.

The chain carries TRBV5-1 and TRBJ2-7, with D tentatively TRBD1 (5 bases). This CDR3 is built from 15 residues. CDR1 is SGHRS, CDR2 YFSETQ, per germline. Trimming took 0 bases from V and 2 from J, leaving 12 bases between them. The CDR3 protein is CASSLEGAPPYEQYF. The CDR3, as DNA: TGCGCCAGCAGCTTGGAAGGGGCCCCCCCCTACGAGCAGTACTTC. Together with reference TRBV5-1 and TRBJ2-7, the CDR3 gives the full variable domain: KAGVTQTPRYLIKTRGQQVTLSCSPISGHRSVSWYQQTPGQGLQFLFEYFSETQRNKGNFPGRFSGRQFSNSRSEMNVSTLELGDSALYLCASSLEGAPPYEQYFGPGTRLTVT.

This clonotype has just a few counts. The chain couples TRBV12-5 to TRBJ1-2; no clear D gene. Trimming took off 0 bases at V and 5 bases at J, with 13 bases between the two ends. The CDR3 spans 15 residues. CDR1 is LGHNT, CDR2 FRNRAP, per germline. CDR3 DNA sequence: TGTGCTAGTGGTTTGGTCACGGACTGGCGGTATGGCTACACCTTC. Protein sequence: CASGLVTDWRYGYTF.

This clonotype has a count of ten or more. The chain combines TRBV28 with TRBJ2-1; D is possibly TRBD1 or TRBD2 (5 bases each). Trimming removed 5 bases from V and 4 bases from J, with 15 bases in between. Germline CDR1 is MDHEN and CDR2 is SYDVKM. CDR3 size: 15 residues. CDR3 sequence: CASSTSGTGYNEQFF. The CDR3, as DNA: TGTGCCAGCAGTACATCCGGGACGGGTTACAATGAGCAGTTCTTC.

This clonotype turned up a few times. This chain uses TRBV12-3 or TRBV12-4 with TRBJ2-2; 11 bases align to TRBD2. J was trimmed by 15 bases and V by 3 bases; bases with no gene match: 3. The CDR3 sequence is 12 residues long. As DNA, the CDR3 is TGTGCCAGCAGTTTCAGACTAGCGGGGTTGTTTTTT. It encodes CASSFRLAGLFF.

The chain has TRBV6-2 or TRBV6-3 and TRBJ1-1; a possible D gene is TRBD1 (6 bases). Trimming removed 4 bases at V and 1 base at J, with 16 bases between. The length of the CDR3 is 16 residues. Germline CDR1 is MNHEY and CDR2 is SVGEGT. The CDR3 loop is CASSSGGRQENTEAFF. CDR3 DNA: TGTGCCAGCAGTTCGGGGGGGCGACAGGAGAACACTGAAGCTTTCTTT.

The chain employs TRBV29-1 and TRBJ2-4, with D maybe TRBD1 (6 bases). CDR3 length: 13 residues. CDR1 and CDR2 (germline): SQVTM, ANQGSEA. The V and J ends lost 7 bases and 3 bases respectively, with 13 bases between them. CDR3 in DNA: TGCAGCGCCCTCCGGGACAACAAAAACATTCAGTACTTC. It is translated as CSALRDNKNIQYF. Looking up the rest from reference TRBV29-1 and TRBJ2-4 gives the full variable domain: SAVISQKPSRDICQRGTSLTIQCQVDSQVTMMFWYRQQPGQSLTLIATANQGSEATYESGFVIDKFPISRPNLTFSTLTVSNMSPEDSSIYLCSALRDNKNIQYFGAGTRLSVL.

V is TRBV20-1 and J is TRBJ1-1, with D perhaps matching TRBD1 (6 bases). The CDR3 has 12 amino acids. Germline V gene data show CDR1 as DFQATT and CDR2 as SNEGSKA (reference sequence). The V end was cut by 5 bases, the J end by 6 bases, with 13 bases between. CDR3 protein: CSAPGVVAEAFF. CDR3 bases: TGCAGTGCTCCAGGGGTCGTGGCTGAAGCTTTCTTT.

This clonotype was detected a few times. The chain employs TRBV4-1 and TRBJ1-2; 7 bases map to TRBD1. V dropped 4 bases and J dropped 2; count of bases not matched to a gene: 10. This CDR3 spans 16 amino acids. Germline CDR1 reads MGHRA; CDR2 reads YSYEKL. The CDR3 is CASSPAPGQFNYGYTF. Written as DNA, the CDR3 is TGCGCCAGCAGCCCTGCCCCGGGACAGTTCAACTATGGCTACACCTTC.